This T cell receptor beta chain was sequenced for a study of blood T cells in healthy people across ages. Details on this clonotype: As yet, its antigen is unknown.

Together with a sample-barcoded 5' primer, a J-beta primer mix was included in a second PCR lasting about 6 to 12 cycles. Each of the cDNA molecules was tagged by a template-switch adaptor with 12 random nucleotides. TCRdb ran MiXCR on the 5' RACE reads and lists one entry per CDR3 protein. The sample has approximately 360,000 distinct CDR3 sequences; roughly half are singletons. The donors, healthy Caucasians from Russia, were aged 6 to 90. Findings and caveats of the study: Naive T cell percentage and TCR beta diversity correlated strongly. Naive CD4+ cell counts and diversity both ran higher in long-lived than in aged donors.

Germline V gene lookup returns CDR1 DFQATT and CDR2 SNEGSKA (reference sequence). The CDR3 extends over 17 amino acids. V lost 0 bases and J lost 5; bases outside the gene matches: 13. Sequenced input: blood. This sequence originates from a man aged 60 to 69 in good health. V gene TRBV20-1 combines with J gene TRBJ2-1; 7 bases fit TRBD2. CDR3 bases: TGCAGTGCTAGAGATATATATACTAGCGTAGACCACAATGAGCAGTTCTTC. The encoded protein is CSARDIYTSVDHNEQFF.